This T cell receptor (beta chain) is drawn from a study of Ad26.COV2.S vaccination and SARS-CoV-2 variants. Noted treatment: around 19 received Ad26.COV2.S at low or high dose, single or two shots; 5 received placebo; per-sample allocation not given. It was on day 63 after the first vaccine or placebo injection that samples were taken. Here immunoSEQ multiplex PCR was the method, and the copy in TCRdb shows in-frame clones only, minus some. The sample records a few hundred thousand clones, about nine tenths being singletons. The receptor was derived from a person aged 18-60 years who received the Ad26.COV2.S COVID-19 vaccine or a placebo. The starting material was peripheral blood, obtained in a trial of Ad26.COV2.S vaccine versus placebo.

The CDR3 region has the DNA TGTGCCTGGAGTGTACTCCGAGGGGGTGTCAGGGGGCACAATGAGCAGTTCTTC. Its translation: CAWSVLRGGVRGHNEQFF. J is TRBJ2-1 and V is TRBV30; 8 bases match TRBD1. Trimming at V came to 0 bases and at J to 5 bases, leaving 15 bases not matched to a gene. This CDR3 spans 18 amino acids. Germline CDR1 is GTSNPN and CDR2 is SVGIG (reference sequence).